The 12 T cell receptor beta chains below were found in one sample sequenced in a study of cytomegalovirus exposure and HLA in healthy donors. The PCR employed 60 Vbeta primers together with 13 Jbeta primers. Only in-frame clones appear in the TCRdb table, and some are missing; sequencing was by immunoSEQ multiplex PCR. The ten most abundant clones cover roughly 2.3% of a sample with 65,000 to 85,000 clones. Sequenced input: PBMCs. Source of these receptors: a female donor in good health and CMV-seropositive.

V usage is TRBV7-9 and J usage is TRBJ1-1, with a weak D call TRBD1 (6 bases). This CDR3 is built from 13 residues. Per germline, CDR1 SEHNR and CDR2 FQNEAQ (reference sequence). Trimming removed 2 bases from V and 5 bases from J, with 9 bases in between. Here the CDR3 DNA reads TGTGCCAGCAGCTTAAGGGGGGGGACTGAAGCTTTCTTT. Residues: CASSLRGGTEAFF.

This chain links TRBV29-1 with TRBJ2-5, with TRBD2 as a possible D gene (6 bases). Germline V lookup: CDR1 SQVTM, CDR2 ANQGSEA. V was cut by 4 bases and J by 1 base, with 10 bases left in between. The CDR3 consists of 13 residues. The CDR3 here is CSVVGGTQETQYF. In DNA form, the CDR3 reads TGCAGCGTTGTAGGAGGGACCCAAGAGACCCAGTACTTC.

The V call is TRBV7-2, the J call TRBJ1-3; D call uncertain. V was shortened by 5 bases and J by 8 bases, with 10 bases between the two germline ends. CDR3 length: 12 residues. The germline V gene has CDR1 SGHTA and CDR2 FQGNSA. Written as DNA, the CDR3 is TGTGCCAGCAGCCGCACGGCGGACACCATATATTTT. It codes for CASSRTADTIYF.

The chain has TRBV4-3 and TRBJ2-1; 8 positions match TRBD1. The CDR3 extends over 16 amino acids. V trimming: 1 base; J trimming: 2 bases; junction bases outside the gene matches: 4. Germline V gives CDR1 LGHNA, CDR2 YSLEER. The CDR3 sequence: CASSQGDRGTYNEQFF. CDR3 DNA: TGCGCCAGCAGCCAAGGCGACAGGGGTACCTACAATGAGCAGTTCTTC.

V gene TRBV28 combines with J gene TRBJ1-5, with D maybe TRBD1 (6 bases). V lost 2 bases and J 3 bases, leaving 14 bases between the germline ends. The CDR3 extends over 16 amino acids. Germline lookup yields CDR1 MDHEN and CDR2 SYDVKM. The CDR3 protein is CASSLLIGQINQPQHF. Here the CDR3 DNA reads TGTGCCAGCAGTTTACTGATCGGACAGATCAATCAGCCCCAGCATTTT.

For the CDR3, the DNA is TGCGCCAGCAGTACCGGGACAGGGGATATCTATGGCTACACCTTC. Protein product: CASSTGTGDIYGYTF. The gene calls are TRBV4-1 and TRBJ1-2; 10 bases line up with TRBD1. Germline V lookup: CDR1 MGHRA, CDR2 YSYEKL. The CDR3 has 15 amino acids. V was clipped by 6 bases and J by 4 bases; unmatched bases: 8.

The chain employs TRBV4-3 and TRBJ2-2; 7 nucleotides align to TRBD1. CDR3 length: 16 amino acids. J was trimmed by 7 bases and V by 6 bases; bases with no gene match: 14. Per the germline V gene, CDR1 is LGHNA and CDR2 is YSLEER. CDR3 nucleotides: TGCGCCAGCAGACCCTCCTTAGGGGGCGCAAACGGGGAGCTGTTTTTT. This codes for CASRPSLGGANGELFF.

The genes are TRBV4-2 and TRBJ2-1; tentatively, D is TRBD2 (7 bases). Germline values: CDR1 LGHNA, CDR2 YNFKEQ. The CDR3 totals 17 residues. The V gene lost 1 base and the J gene lost 7 bases, with 20 bases spanning the gap. The CDR3 reads CASSQVKGGLMGNEQFF. The CDR3 nucleotides read TGTGCCAGCAGCCAAGTAAAGGGGGGGCTGATGGGGAATGAGCAGTTCTTC.

The rearrangement links TRBV10-3 to TRBJ2-3; no clear D. V was cut by 0 bases and J by 0 bases, with 4 bases left in between. This CDR3 has 14 residues. Looked up from germline, CDR1 is ENHRY and CDR2 is SYGVKD. The DNA for the CDR3 is TGTGCCATCAGTGAGTCGGGCAGCACAGATACGCAGTATTTT. Translation gives CAISESGSTDTQYF.

V and J are TRBV28 and TRBJ1-4; TRBD1 might be the D (5 bases). V gave up 4 bases and J gave up 4 bases, with 13 bases separating them. CDR1 MDHEN and CDR2 SYDVKM come from the germline V gene. The length of the CDR3 is 15 residues. CDR3 DNA: TGTGCCAGCAGTTCGCCGCGGGACGGTAATGAAAAACTGTTTTTT. It is translated as CASSSPRDGNEKLFF.

The chain links TRBV6-6 to TRBJ2-7; D is possibly TRBD1 (7 bases). The V end lost 2 bases, the J end lost 3 bases, and 14 bases lay between the germline ends. The CDR3 totals 15 residues. The germline gives CDR1 MNHNY, CDR2 SVGAGI (reference sequence). CDR3 nucleotide sequence: TGTGCCAGCAGTTACGGGCAGGGGGGTCTCTACGAGCAGTACTTC. Encoded protein: CASSYGQGGLYEQYF.

The V gene is TRBV10-3, the J gene TRBJ1-1; TRBD1 aligns across 7 bases. V trimming: 2 bases; J trimming: 4 bases; junction bases outside the gene matches: 7. The CDR3 runs to 15 residues. The V gene's germline CDR1 is ENHRY and CDR2 SYGVKD. CDR3 amino acids: CAISEARGSGTEAFF. Written as DNA, the CDR3 is TGTGCCATCAGTGAGGCCAGGGGGAGCGGCACTGAAGCTTTCTTT.